Shown below are 25 T cell receptor beta chains from a single sample sequenced in a study of T-cell reconstitution after alpha-beta-depleted transplantation in children. TCRbeta library construction was performed incorporating unique molecular identifiers. TCRdb passed the PCR reads through MiXCR, listing each CDR3 protein once. The table records approximately 500,000 distinct CDR3 sequences, 25% to 30% of them present only once. The input for sequencing was PBMCs, taken before TCRalphabeta/CD19-depleted stem cell transplant. The origin of the receptors is a boy in the first two years of life with Wiskott-Aldrich syndrome, due to receive a stem cell transplant.

This clonotype has ten or more counts. This rearrangement joins TRBV10-3 to TRBJ2-5; no reliable D call. Trimming removed 4 bases from V and 4 bases from J, with 4 bases in between. The CDR3 runs 11 residues. In germline, CDR1 is ENHRY, CDR2 SYGVKD. The CDR3 reads CAISVGETQYF. For the CDR3, the DNA is TGTGCCATCAGTGTTGGAGAGACCCAGTACTTC.

Only one count was recorded for this clonotype. The chain couples TRBV20-1 to TRBJ2-3; D not resolved. From germline, CDR1 is DFQATT and CDR2 SNEGSKA (reference sequence). Trimming pared 1 base from V and 10 bases from J, leaving 9 bases between. This CDR3 region has 11 residues. CDR3 amino acids: CSARAQQSQYF. For the CDR3, the DNA is TGCAGTGCTAGAGCCCAGCAGTCGCAGTATTTT.

The gene calls are TRBV5-1 and TRBJ2-2; possibly TRBD2 for D (6 bases). The CDR3 runs 14 residues. Trimming left V 9 bases short and J 0 bases short, with 12 bases between. CDR1 and CDR2 (germline): SGHRS, YFSETQ. The CDR3 here is CATRDFANTGELFF. In DNA, the CDR3 is TGCGCCACCAGGGACTTCGCGAACACCGGGGAGCTGTTTTTT.

This sequence joins TRBV14 and TRBJ1-1; D unresolved. The germline CDR1 and CDR2 sequences are SGHDN and FVKESK. V was shortened by 4 bases and J by 7 bases, with 13 bases between the two germline ends. The CDR3 sequence is 13 residues long. The CDR3 DNA reads as TGTGCCAGCAGCCTCGGTCCGGAGGGTGAAGCTTTCTTT. Amino acids: CASSLGPEGEAFF.

The chain joins TRBV10-3 to TRBJ2-3; 8 bases agree with TRBD2. The CDR3 contains 15 residues. The V gene's germline CDR1 is ENHRY and CDR2 SYGVKD. V was clipped by 4 bases and J by 2 bases; unmatched bases: 5. CDR3 residues: CAISGSGGVTDTQYF. The CDR3 nucleotides are TGTGCCATCAGTGGTTCGGGGGGGGTCACAGATACGCAGTATTTT.

The rearrangement joins TRBV6-5 to TRBJ2-6, with a weak D call TRBD1 (6 bases). CDR1 is MNHEY and CDR2 is SVGAGI in the germline V gene. The CDR3 has 15 amino acids. Trimming stripped 3 bases from V and 2 bases from J, with 8 bases between. The CDR3 sequence: CASSYEGAGANVLTF. In DNA, the CDR3 is TGTGCCAGCAGTTATGAGGGGGCTGGGGCCAACGTCCTGACTTTC.

The V gene is TRBV19, the J gene TRBJ1-5; D unresolved. CDR3 length: 15 amino acids. Looked up from germline, CDR1 is LNHDA and CDR2 is SQIVND (reference sequence). Trimming removed 4 bases at V and 3 bases at J, with 13 bases between. The CDR3 DNA is TGTGCCAGTAGTACCGGTTGGGTCCTCAATCAGCCCCAGCATTTT. Translating gives CASSTGWVLNQPQHF.

V gene TRBV5-1 combines with J gene TRBJ2-2, with TRBD1 matching 8 bases. There are 16 residues in the CDR3. Germline-derived CDR1 and CDR2 are SGHRS and YFSETQ. Losses at the gene ends were 5 bases for V and 1 base for J; bases not matched to a gene: 7. This CDR3 is CASSRDRTMNTGELFF. Written as DNA, the CDR3 is TGCGCCAGCAGTCGGGACAGGACAATGAACACCGGGGAGCTGTTTTTT.

In this sample, this clonotype turned up a few times. The rearrangement uses TRBV2 and TRBJ1-5; D is perhaps TRBD1 (5 bases). Germline CDR1 and CDR2: SNHLY and FYNNEI. The CDR3 is made up of 13 amino acids. V was cut by 4 bases and J by 10 bases, with 14 bases left in between. Here the CDR3 reads CASSAGPPQPQHF. The CDR3 nucleotides are TGTGCCAGCAGTGCAGGGCCCCCCCAACCCCAGCATTTT. Full variable domain (outside the CDR3, taken from reference TRBV2 and TRBJ1-5): EPEVTQTPSHQVTQMGQEVILRCVPISNHLYFYWYRQILGQKVEFLVSFYNNEISEKSEIFDDQFSVERPDGSNFTLKIRSTKLEDSAMYFCASSAGPPQPQHFGDGTRLSIL.

The gene calls are TRBV5-1 and TRBJ2-7; possible D gene TRBD2, 6 bases. Trimming left V 5 bases short and J 4 bases short, with 19 bases between. Germline CDR1 SGHRS, CDR2 YFSETQ. The CDR3 covers 15 residues. The CDR3 DNA sequence: TGCGCCAGCAGTCCCAGTGGGATGGAGGGATACGAGCAGTACTTC. Translation gives CASSPSGMEGYEQYF.

The genes are TRBV12-3 or TRBV12-4 and TRBJ1-1; a weak D match, TRBD1 (5 bases). Deletions cut 5 bases from V and 5 bases from J, with 18 bases between. CDR3 size: 15 residues. CDR3 amino acids: CASSPRGGDRTEAFF. CDR3 coding DNA: TGTGCCAGCAGTCCCCGGGGCGGGGATAGAACTGAAGCTTTCTTT.

This sequence joins TRBV12-3 or TRBV12-4 and TRBJ2-4; TRBD1 aligns across 10 bases. The CDR3 loop spans 15 amino acids. V lost 8 bases to trimming and J lost 0 bases; unmatched junction nucleotides: 4. The CDR3 is CASRGTGAAKNIQYF. CDR3 DNA: TGTGCCAGCCGTGGGACAGGGGCAGCCAAAAACATTCAGTACTTC.

This sequence joins TRBV19 and TRBJ2-2; 8 positions agree with TRBD2. The V gene's germline CDR1 is LNHDA and CDR2 SQIVND (reference sequence). V lost 8 bases, J lost 5 bases, and 7 bases stayed unmatched. This CDR3 contains 14 residues. The CDR3 DNA sequence: TGTGCCAGTTCCGGACTAGCAGCAACCGGGGAGCTGTTTTTT. This gives the protein CASSGLAATGELFF.

The rearrangement uses TRBV20-1 and TRBJ2-5, with 9 nucleotides matching TRBD1. CDR1 is DFQATT, CDR2 SNEGSKA, per germline (reference sequence). V dropped 3 bases and J dropped 2; count of bases not matched to a gene: 10. The CDR3 is 16 amino acids. DNA of the CDR3: TGCAGTGCTAGGAGGGGACAGGGTCCCAAGCAAGAGACCCAGTACTTC. Protein product: CSARRGQGPKQETQYF.

This clonotype has a handful of counts. J is TRBJ2-2 and V is TRBV7-7; 7 nucleotides line up with TRBD2. The CDR3 covers 15 residues. Germline CDR1 reads SSHAT; CDR2 reads FNYEAQ (reference sequence). V gave up 5 bases and J gave up 3 bases; unmatched junction bases: 6. CDR3: CASSPHGRHTGELFF. In DNA, the CDR3 is TGTGCCAGCAGCCCCCACGGGAGGCACACCGGGGAGCTGTTTTTT.

This clonotype was seen only a few times. CDR3 protein: CASTQTGTYNEQFF. CDR3 nucleotides: TGTGCCAGCACCCAAACAGGAACCTACAATGAGCAGTTCTTC. This chain joins TRBV12-3 or TRBV12-4 and TRBJ2-1; the D gene is possibly TRBD1 (5 bases). The V and J ends lost 7 bases and 2 bases respectively, with 12 bases between them. The length of the CDR3 is 14 residues.

This rearrangement joins TRBV20-1 to TRBJ1-1; D perhaps matches TRBD1 (5 bases). V gave up 3 bases and J gave up 0 bases, with 14 bases separating them. The germline CDR1 and CDR2 sequences are DFQATT and SNEGSKA (reference sequence). The length of the CDR3 is 15 residues. CDR3 coding DNA: TGCAGTGCTAGGGGTGAGGGACGGCTGAACACTGAAGCTTTCTTT. It translates to CSARGEGRLNTEAFF.

The sample holds a few counts of this clonotype. The chain has TRBV20-1 and TRBJ1-1; D is unclear. V was cut by 2 bases and J by 4 bases, with 11 bases left in between. In germline, CDR1 is DFQATT, CDR2 SNEGSKA (reference sequence). The CDR3 runs to 13 residues. The CDR3 bases are TGCAGTGCTAGATCGGCCTGGGGCACTGAAGCTTTCTTT. Translated: CSARSAWGTEAFF.

The chain combines TRBV12-3 or TRBV12-4 with TRBJ1-6; a weak D match, TRBD1 (6 bases). There are 15 residues in the CDR3. V was shortened by 2 bases and J by 9 bases, with 14 bases between the two germline ends. The DNA for the CDR3 is TGTGCCAGCAGTTTATCGGACAGAAGTTCTTCACCCCTCCACTTT. As protein: CASSLSDRSSSPLHF.

V is TRBV5-1 and J is TRBJ2-5; 7 bases align to TRBD2. The V and J ends lost 4 bases and 2 bases, in that order; junction bases with no gene match: 8. Germline CDR1 is SGHRS and CDR2 is YFSETQ. There are 15 residues in the CDR3. CDR3 DNA sequence: TGCGCCAGCAGCACCGGACTAGTTATGCAAGAGACCCAGTACTTC. It specifies CASSTGLVMQETQYF.

This clonotype was picked up a small number of times. This chain links TRBV30 with TRBJ2-3; D perhaps matches TRBD2 (5 bases). Germline V gene data show CDR1 as GTSNPN and CDR2 as SVGIG (reference sequence). CDR3 length: 13 residues. The ends were cut back, 0 bases at V and 1 base at J, with 5 bases in the middle. The CDR3 nucleotides read TGTGCCTGGAGTGTCGGGGGCACAGATACGCAGTATTTT. Translating gives CAWSVGGTDTQYF.

There are a few counts of this clonotype. As DNA, the CDR3 is TGCGCCAGCAGCACGGGCACTAGCGCCTCCTACAATGAGCAGTTCTTC. Protein sequence: CASSTGTSASYNEQFF. The rearrangement links TRBV5-1 to TRBJ2-1; TRBD2 matches at 7 bases. The CDR3 runs 16 residues. Germline CDR1 and CDR2: SGHRS and YFSETQ. Unmatched junction bases numbered 7, after V lost 4 bases and J lost 0 bases.

J is TRBJ2-3 and V is TRBV20-1, with 12 positions matching TRBD2. The CDR3 loop spans 13 amino acids. V was pared by 5 bases and J by 4 bases, with 1 base of the junction left unmatched. CDR1 and CDR2 from the germline V gene are DFQATT and SNEGSKA (reference sequence). The CDR3 bases are TGCAGTGCTGGACTAGCGGGACCAGATACGCAGTATTTT. The encoded protein is CSAGLAGPDTQYF.

DNA for the CDR3: TGCGCCAGCAGCAAGGGACTAGGGCCGCGGGAGCAGTACTTC. Its translation is CASSKGLGPREQYF. The chain couples TRBV5-1 to TRBJ2-7; TRBD2 matches at 8 bases. This CDR3 has 14 amino acids. J gave up 7 bases and V 4 bases, and 10 bases lay outside the gene matches. Germline CDR1 SGHRS, CDR2 YFSETQ.

The rearrangement links TRBV7-6 to TRBJ1-6, with D uncertain. Looked up from germline, CDR1 is SGHVS and CDR2 is FNYEAQ. The CDR3 is 14 amino acids. The V and J ends lost 7 bases and 7 bases respectively, with 14 bases between them. DNA of the CDR3: TGTGCCAGCAACTTGAGGACGGAAAATTCACCCCTCCACTTT. Its protein is CASNLRTENSPLHF.